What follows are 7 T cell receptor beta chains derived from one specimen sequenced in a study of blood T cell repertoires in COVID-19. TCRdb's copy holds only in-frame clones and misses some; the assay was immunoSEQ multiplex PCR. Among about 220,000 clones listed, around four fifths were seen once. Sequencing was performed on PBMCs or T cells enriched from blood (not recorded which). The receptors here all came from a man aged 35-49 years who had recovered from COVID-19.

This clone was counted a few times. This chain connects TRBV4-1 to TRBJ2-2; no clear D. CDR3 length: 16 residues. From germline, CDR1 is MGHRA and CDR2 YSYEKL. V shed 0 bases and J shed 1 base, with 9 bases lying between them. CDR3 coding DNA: TGCGCCAGCAGCCAAGAGCCCCCGGGGAACACCGGGGAGCTGTTTTTT. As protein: CASSQEPPGNTGELFF.

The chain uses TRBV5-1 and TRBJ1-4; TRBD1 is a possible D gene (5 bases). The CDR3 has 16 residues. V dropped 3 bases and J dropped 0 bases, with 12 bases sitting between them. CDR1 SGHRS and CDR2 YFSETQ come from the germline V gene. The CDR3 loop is CASSSGLRATNEKLFF. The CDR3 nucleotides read TGCGCCAGCAGCTCGGGACTGAGGGCAACTAATGAAAAACTGTTTTTT. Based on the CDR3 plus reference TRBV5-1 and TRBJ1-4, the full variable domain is KAGVTQTPRYLIKTRGQQVTLSCSPISGHRSVSWYQQTPGQGLQFLFEYFSETQRNKGNFPGRFSGRQFSNSRSEMNVSTLELGDSALYLCASSSGLRATNEKLFFGSGTQLSVL.

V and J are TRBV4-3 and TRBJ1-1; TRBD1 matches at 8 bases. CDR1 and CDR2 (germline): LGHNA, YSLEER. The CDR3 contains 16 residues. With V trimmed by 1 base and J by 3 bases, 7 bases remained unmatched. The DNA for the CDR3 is TGCGCCAGCAGCCAAGGGTTAGGACAGGGAGACACTGAAGCTTTCTTT. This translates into CASSQGLGQGDTEAFF.

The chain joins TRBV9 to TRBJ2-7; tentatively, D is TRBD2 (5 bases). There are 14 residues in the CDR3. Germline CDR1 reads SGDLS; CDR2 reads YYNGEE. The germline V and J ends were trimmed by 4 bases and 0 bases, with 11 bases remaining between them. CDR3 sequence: CASSTTGNSYEQYF. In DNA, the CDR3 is TGTGCCAGCAGCACGACCGGGAACTCCTACGAGCAGTACTTC.

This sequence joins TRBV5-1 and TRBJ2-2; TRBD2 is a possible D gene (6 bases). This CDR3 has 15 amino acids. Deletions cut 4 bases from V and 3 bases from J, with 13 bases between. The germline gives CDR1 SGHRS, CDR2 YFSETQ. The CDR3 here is CASSLSGDHTGELFF. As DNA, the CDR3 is TGCGCCAGCAGCCTGTCGGGGGACCACACCGGGGAGCTGTTTTTT.

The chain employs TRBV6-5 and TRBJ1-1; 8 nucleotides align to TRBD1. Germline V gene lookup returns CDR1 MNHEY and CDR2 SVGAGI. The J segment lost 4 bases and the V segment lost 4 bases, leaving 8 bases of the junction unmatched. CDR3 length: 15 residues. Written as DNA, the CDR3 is TGTGCCAGCAGTTCCCGGGGGGACAGGCGCACTGAAGCTTTCTTT. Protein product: CASSSRGDRRTEAFF.

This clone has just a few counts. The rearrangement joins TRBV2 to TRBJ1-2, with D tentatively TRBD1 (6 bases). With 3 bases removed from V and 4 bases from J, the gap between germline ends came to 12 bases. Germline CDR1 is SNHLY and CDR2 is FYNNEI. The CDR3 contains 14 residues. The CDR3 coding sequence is TGTGCCAGCAGTGAGCAGGGGCCCAGCTATGGCTACACCTTC. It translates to CASSEQGPSYGYTF.